Following are 25 T cell receptor beta chains from one sample sequenced in a study of T cell repertoires in cytomegalovirus infection. TCRdb re-called the reads through MiXCR, storing one row per CDR3 protein. This sample carries some 390,000 distinct CDR3 sequences, 18% of them seen once, and the ten largest clones take around 10%. Input material: PBMCs. These receptors were obtained from a human donor in good health (CMV status not recorded). Some clones in this sample may be carry-over from other donors' samples.

This clonotype was seen only a few times. The chain joins TRBV19 to TRBJ2-1; 11 bases agree with TRBD2. This CDR3 is 14 amino acids long. V trimming: 6 bases; J trimming: 7 bases; junction bases outside the gene matches: 5. Germline CDR1 is LNHDA and CDR2 is SQIVND (reference sequence). For the CDR3, the DNA is TGTGCCAGTAGAACTAGCGGGAGTTTAAATGAGCAGTTCTTC. This translates into CASRTSGSLNEQFF.

This clonotype was picked up many times. V gene TRBV11-2 combines with J gene TRBJ2-1, with unresolved D. CDR1 is SGHAT and CDR2 is FQNNGV in the germline V gene. The CDR3 runs to 16 residues. V lost 6 bases, J lost 0 bases, and 15 bases lay in between. The CDR3 sequence is CASSHPTIPSYNEQFF. The CDR3 DNA reads TGTGCCAGCAGTCATCCAACCATCCCCTCCTACAATGAGCAGTTCTTC.

This clonotype has only a few counts. The chain is built from TRBV3-1 and TRBJ1-6; 7 bases are a match to TRBD1. Looked up from germline, CDR1 is LGHDT and CDR2 is YNNKEL (reference sequence). V shed 4 bases, J shed 10 bases, and the junction held 4 bases outside the gene matches. This CDR3 contains 13 residues. The CDR3 nucleotides read TGTGCCAGCAGCCGACAGGGAGGCTCACCCCTCCACTTT. Its translation: CASSRQGGSPLHF.

The V and J genes are TRBV25-1 and TRBJ2-2, with a possible D match to TRBD1 (5 bases). V lost 3 bases and J 2 bases, leaving 16 bases between the germline ends. Looked up from germline, CDR1 is MGHDK and CDR2 is SYGVNS. CDR3 length: 17 amino acids. CDR3 loop: CASSDLRWGRNTGELFF. CDR3 sequence (DNA): TGTGCCAGCAGTGATCTGAGGTGGGGCAGAAACACCGGGGAGCTGTTTTTT.

This clonotype appeared many times. The V gene is TRBV7-2, the J gene TRBJ2-7; 9 nucleotides match TRBD1. This CDR3 spans 14 amino acids. The J segment lost 3 bases and the V segment lost 3 bases, leaving 3 bases of the junction unmatched. Germline V CDR1 and CDR2: SGHTA, FQGNSA. CDR3 nucleotide sequence: TGTGCCAGCAGCTTGACAGGGGGACTCTACGAGCAGTACTTC. It specifies CASSLTGGLYEQYF.

This clonotype has a count of ten or more. V gene TRBV7-6 combines with J gene TRBJ2-3, with D perhaps matching TRBD2 (5 bases). With 5 bases removed from V and 7 bases from J, the gap between germline ends came to 19 bases. Germline CDR1 is SGHVS and CDR2 is FNYEAQ. The CDR3 is 15 residues long. The CDR3: CASSPGDPRANTQYF. The CDR3 DNA reads TGTGCCAGCAGCCCCGGGGATCCCCGTGCGAATACGCAGTATTTT.

The rearrangement links TRBV6-6 to TRBJ2-5, with D possibly being TRBD2 (5 bases). This CDR3 comprises 13 residues. Trimming took 6 bases from V and 2 from J, leaving 10 bases between them. In germline, CDR1 is MNHNY, CDR2 SVGAGI (reference sequence). CDR3 nucleotide sequence: TGTGCCAGCAGCACGGGGATACAAGAGACCCAGTACTTC. Its translation: CASSTGIQETQYF.

In the case of this clonotype: Since a much larger clone is just one base distant, this may be a read error. The conserved closing phenylalanine or tryptophan is absent in this CDR3, likely reflecting a read error. The CDR3 DNA reads TGTGCCAGCAGCCTACGCGGGGTCGGTGGAAACACCATATATTAT. This sequence encodes CASSLRGVGGNTIYY. V gene TRBV7-9 combines with J gene TRBJ1-3, with D unclear. CDR1 and CDR2 (germline): SEHNR, FQNEAQ (reference sequence). This CDR3 contains 15 residues. The V end was cut by 5 bases, the J end by 3 bases, with 14 bases between.

This clonotype was counted between two and nine times. This chain uses TRBV4-1 with TRBJ2-3; TRBD2 agrees at 11 bases. The CDR3 extends over 16 amino acids. CDR1 is MGHRA, CDR2 YSYEKL, per germline. Losses at the gene ends were 0 bases for V and 7 bases for J; bases not matched to a gene: 6. The CDR3 nucleotides read TGCGCCAGCAGCCAAGATGTCACTAGCGGGGGACATACGCAGTATTTT. Amino acids: CASSQDVTSGGHTQYF.

Here the CDR3 DNA reads TGCAGCGTTGATTATGGAACAGATACGCAGTATTTT. This gives the protein CSVDYGTDTQYF. This rearrangement joins TRBV29-1 to TRBJ2-3; D is unclear. The CDR3 spans 12 residues. Trimming stripped 3 bases from V and 3 bases from J, with 7 bases between. Germline assignment: CDR1 SQVTM and CDR2 ANQGSEA.

The chain links TRBV23-1 to TRBJ2-4; 7 bases are shared with TRBD1. TRBV23-1 is known as an ORF, though its function is uncertain. CDR3 length: 13 residues. J gave up 1 base and V 6 bases, and 0 bases lay outside the gene matches. Written as DNA, the CDR3 is TGCGCCAGCAGACAGGGGGCCAAAAACATTCAGTACTTC. This encodes CASRQGAKNIQYF.

CDR3 sequence: CASRPGQRYGYTF. As DNA, the CDR3 is TGTGCCAGTAGACCGGGACAGCGCTATGGCTACACCTTC. The chain is built from TRBV19 and TRBJ1-2; 7 nucleotides align to TRBD1. The CDR3 consists of 13 residues. V shed 6 bases, J shed 4 bases, and the junction held 5 bases outside the gene matches. CDR1 is LNHDA, CDR2 SQIVND, per germline (reference sequence).

The gene calls are TRBV5-4 and TRBJ2-5; D is perhaps TRBD1 (6 bases). The germline gives CDR1 SGHNT, CDR2 YYREEE (reference sequence). The CDR3 is 14 amino acids. Trimming removed 0 bases from V and 4 bases from J, with 10 bases in between. The CDR3 protein is CASSLGSGAETQYF. The CDR3 DNA follows: TGTGCCAGCAGCTTGGGGTCAGGGGCAGAGACCCAGTACTTC.

The chain carries TRBV12-3 or TRBV12-4 and TRBJ2-1; D may be TRBD2 (7 bases). V lost 10 bases and J lost 4, with 17 bases in between. The CDR3 totals 14 residues. Here the CDR3 reads CATKSGGWYNEQFF. For the CDR3, the DNA is TGTGCCACCAAATCGGGGGGCTGGTACAATGAGCAGTTCTTC.

At least ten counts were recorded for this clonotype. The rearrangement joins TRBV7-2 to TRBJ2-1; 8 bases fit TRBD1. This CDR3 contains 15 residues. Looked up from germline, CDR1 is SGHTA and CDR2 is FQGNSA. After removal of 5 bases from V and 4 bases from J, the junction contained 7 bases not matched to a gene. In DNA form, the CDR3 reads TGTGCCAGCAGCATATTCACAGGGGGGTACAATGAGCAGTTCTTC. This encodes CASSIFTGGYNEQFF.

This clonotype appeared a few times. The chain links TRBV10-2 to TRBJ2-5; 7 bases line up with TRBD2. With V trimmed by 2 bases and J by 5 bases, 20 bases remained unmatched. There are 19 residues in the CDR3. Germline lookup yields CDR1 WSHSY and CDR2 SAAADI. The CDR3 here is CASSEDWSEGGPGSETQYF. In DNA form, the CDR3 reads TGCGCCAGCAGTGAGGATTGGTCGGAGGGAGGGCCTGGTTCGGAGACCCAGTACTTC.

The chain recombines TRBV6-8 with TRBJ2-3; D is unclear. The germline V and J ends were trimmed by 5 bases and 4 bases, with 7 bases remaining between them. The CDR3 has 12 amino acids. Looked up from germline, CDR1 is MNHGY and CDR2 is SAAAGT. The chain's CDR3 is CASSRHADTQYF. In DNA, the CDR3 is TGTGCCAGCAGTCGGCACGCAGATACGCAGTATTTT.

In this sample, this clonotype turned up a few times. The chain couples TRBV2 to TRBJ1-5; D uncertain. Germline V gene lookup returns CDR1 SNHLY and CDR2 FYNNEI. The CDR3 spans 13 residues. Trimming removed 6 bases from V and 6 bases from J, with 12 bases in between. The CDR3 reads CASRASPTQPQHF. The DNA for the CDR3 is TGTGCCAGCAGGGCCTCCCCTACTCAGCCCCAGCATTTT.

This clonotype was seen at least ten times. The chain is built from TRBV7-8 and TRBJ2-3; 12 bases are shared with TRBD2. The junction had 6 bases not matched to a gene; V was cut back by 5 bases and J by 3 bases. CDR1 is SGHVS, CDR2 FQNEAQ, per germline. The CDR3 loop spans 16 amino acids. The CDR3 bases are TGTGCCAGCAGCCTCCCTAGCGGGGGGGGAACAGATACGCAGTATTTT. Translated, it gives CASSLPSGGGTDTQYF.

This clonotype was counted at least ten times. V and J are TRBV7-6 and TRBJ2-3; possible D gene TRBD1, 6 bases. Looked up from germline, CDR1 is SGHVS and CDR2 is FNYEAQ. Trimming removed 2 bases at V and 4 bases at J, with 19 bases between. The CDR3 sequence is 17 residues long. The CDR3 reads CASSLLSGARGPDTQYF. CDR3 bases: TGTGCCAGCAGCTTACTCTCGGGCGCCAGGGGCCCAGATACGCAGTATTTT.

This clonotype was recorded a few times. The V call is TRBV7-9, the J call TRBJ2-2; a possible D gene is TRBD1 (5 bases). Trimming stripped 5 bases from V and 1 base from J, with 11 bases between. The germline V gene encodes CDR1 SEHNR and CDR2 FQNEAQ (reference sequence). There are 15 residues in the CDR3. The CDR3 DNA reads TGTGCCAGCAGCCGTGACAGACTGAACACCGGGGAGCTGTTTTTT. The encoded protein is CASSRDRLNTGELFF.

The table lists this clonotype with many counts. The chain uses TRBV7-2 and TRBJ2-5, with D possibly matching TRBD2 (5 bases). Germline V gene sequence: CDR1 SGHTA, CDR2 FQGNSA. V lost 5 bases, J lost 4 bases, and 11 bases lay in between. This CDR3 spans 13 amino acids. The CDR3 region has the DNA TGTGCCAGCAGCCAGGACTTGCGAGAGACCCAGTACTTC. Amino acids: CASSQDLRETQYF.

This clonotype was counted only a few times. The chain has TRBV29-1 and TRBJ2-1, with 9 bases that match TRBD2. CDR1 and CDR2 from the germline V gene are SQVTM and ANQGSEA. Trimming took 5 bases from V and 4 from J; bases not matched to a gene: 6. CDR3 length equals 14 residues. The CDR3 reads CSVLKRGEYNEQFF. The CDR3 DNA reads TGCAGCGTTCTGAAGCGGGGGGAATACAATGAGCAGTTCTTC.

V usage is TRBV14 and J usage is TRBJ1-1; D is perhaps TRBD1 (5 bases). CDR1 is SGHDN, CDR2 FVKESK, per germline. The CDR3 length is 11 residues. Trimming stripped 8 bases from V and 5 bases from J, with 9 bases between. CDR3 loop: CASGGRTEAFF. The CDR3 DNA reads as TGTGCCAGCGGGGGGAGGACTGAAGCTTTCTTT. Using reference TRBV14 and TRBJ1-1 for the parts outside the CDR3, the full variable domain is EAGVTQFPSHSVIEKGQTVTLRCDPISGHDNLYWYRRVMGKEIKFLLHFVKESKQDESGMPNNRFLAERTGGTYSTLKVQPAELEDSGVYFCASGGRTEAFFGQGTRLTVV.

This chain joins TRBV20-1 and TRBJ2-7; the D gene could be TRBD1 or TRBD2 (5 bases each). V was shortened by 7 bases and J by 5 bases, with 18 bases between the two germline ends. The CDR3 spans 13 residues. Germline V gene lookup returns CDR1 DFQATT and CDR2 SNEGSKA (reference sequence). The CDR3 sequence is CSVPGRTRNEQYF. The DNA of the CDR3 is TGCAGTGTCCCGGGACGGACTCGGAACGAGCAGTACTTC.